The 7 T cell receptor beta chains presented below share a single source sample, sequenced in a study of cytomegalovirus exposure and HLA in healthy donors. A multiplex PCR was run with 60 Vbeta primers and 13 Jbeta primers. The assay was immunoSEQ multiplex PCR, and TCRdb's table has in-frame clones only and misses some. The top ten hold over 2.5% of the sample, which has under 150,000 clones, 80% seen once. The specimen sequenced was PBMCs. The receptors here all came from a male donor in good health and CMV-seronegative.

The V gene is TRBV27, the J gene TRBJ2-7; 8 bases are shared with TRBD2. The CDR3 covers 18 residues. With 5 bases clipped from V and 4 bases from J, the junction kept 19 bases outside the gene matches. Germline V gene sequence: CDR1 MNHEY, CDR2 SMNVEV (reference sequence). CDR3 sequence (DNA): TGTGCCAGCAGTCCCCGACCCCTTGCGGGGGGCCGGATTTACGAGCAGTACTTC. This translates into CASSPRPLAGGRIYEQYF.

The chain employs TRBV6-5 and TRBJ2-4; TRBD2 might be the D (6 bases). This CDR3 has 14 residues. The germline V and J ends were trimmed by 4 bases and 12 bases, with 19 bases remaining between them. From germline, CDR1 is MNHEY and CDR2 SVGAGI. DNA for the CDR3: TGTGCCAGCAGTTCGTACCGGGACTTAGGCAGTCAGTACTTC. Amino acid sequence: CASSSYRDLGSQYF.

This chain uses TRBV30 with TRBJ2-7, with a tentative D call TRBD2 (5 bases). This CDR3 is 12 amino acids long. Trimming took 5 bases from V and 0 from J, leaving 8 bases between them. The germline V gene encodes CDR1 GTSNPN and CDR2 SVGIG (reference sequence). The DNA of the CDR3 is TGTGCCTGGGGAGGATTCTCCTACGAGCAGTACTTC. It codes for CAWGGFSYEQYF.

J is TRBJ1-5 and V is TRBV5-1; 11 bases map to TRBD1. Unmatched junction bases numbered 6, after V lost 4 bases and J lost 6 bases. CDR3 length: 15 residues. In germline, CDR1 is SGHRS, CDR2 YFSETQ. The CDR3 coding sequence is TGCGCCAGCAGCGAAACCGGGACAGGGGGTCAGCCCCAGCATTTT. It yields the protein CASSETGTGGQPQHF.

The chain joins TRBV7-2 to TRBJ1-4, with D maybe TRBD1 (5 bases). Germline CDR1 reads SGHTA; CDR2 reads FQGNSA. The CDR3 is made up of 15 amino acids. V was pared by 5 bases and J by 4 bases, with 14 bases between. The CDR3, as DNA: TGTGCCAGCAGCCCAGAGCGGGGGAATAATGAAAAACTGTTTTTT. Its translation: CASSPERGNNEKLFF.

The V gene is TRBV27, the J gene TRBJ2-1; 12 bases match TRBD1. With V trimmed by 5 bases and J by 7 bases, 9 bases remained unmatched. The CDR3 spans 16 residues. From germline, CDR1 is MNHEY and CDR2 SMNVEV (reference sequence). CDR3 nucleotides: TGTGCCAGCAGTAGAAGGGACAGGGGGCGCACGAATGAGCAGTTCTTC. Translated, it gives CASSRRDRGRTNEQFF.

The gene calls are TRBV30 and TRBJ1-1; D is ambiguous. Germline assignment: CDR1 GTSNPN and CDR2 SVGIG (reference sequence). V was clipped by 3 bases and J by 6 bases, with 8 bases between them. The CDR3 runs 11 residues. This CDR3 is CAWRRPSEAFF. The CDR3 bases are TGTGCCTGGAGGAGGCCTTCTGAAGCTTTCTTT.